Here is one TCR beta chain with its context. Its antigen remains unidentified. There are no base qualities to consult, and no much larger clone falls within one base. Memory T cell samples that were not cultured went straight to sequencing right after ex vivo isolation. From peripheral blood mononuclear cells, the researchers isolated CD4+ total memory, central memory, effector memory and circulating T follicular helper cells. From cysteine to phenylalanine, the CDR3 is 15 amino acids long. Only the CDR3 DNA stays, 45 bases, in frame from base 1. As encoded in the germline V gene, CDR1 is MNHEY while CDR2 is SVGAGI. V is pared back by 0 bases and J by 0 bases, with 8 bases lying between the germline termini. Library prep was done by the immunoSEQ multiplex PCR assay. On the authors' methods: The Chao-Jaccard similarity index and the number of shared clonotypes were used to measure repertoire overlap between subsets. Sourced from immuneACCESS, this table was stored by TCRdb with only in-frame sequences that have V and J called. A share of the clones is absent; for the studies checked, an unresolved V gene accounts for under half, and the remainder has no known explanation. From that table come the V and J calls and clone size; the DNA was used to work out D and trimming. This sample is represented by around 25,000 clones; more than 85% of them were singletons. Approximately 0.7% of the sample belongs to the ten largest clones.

The data stem from a study of CD4 T cell repertoires in COVID-19 (dated by TCRdb to about 2021). About the investigation overall: For cross-reactivity analysis, CFSE-low cells were expanded with IL-2 for over eight days, then relabeled and restimulated with spike proteins from other coronaviruses. In COVID-19-recovered individuals, the study described naturally processed CD4+ T cell responses to SARS-CoV-2 spike and nucleoprotein and used TCR Vbeta sequencing to evaluate clonal composition. In three recovered individuals, the TCR Vbeta repertoire of SARS-CoV-2-reactive T cells was analyzed at the subset level.

Study-wide findings and limitations: Several of the most expanded SARS-CoV-2-reactive clonotypes were present in two or all three memory subsets, which suggests intraclonal diversification. Consistent with cross-reactivity, between 7 and 25% of SARS-CoV-2 clonotypes also showed up in secondary cultures stimulated with SARS-CoV and/or HKU1 spike.

This receptor was taken from a human donor who had COVID-19. The sample consisted of circulating follicular helper CD4+ T cells (cTfh) from blood, taken before the COVID-19 pandemic. The cell subset or site tag for this specimen amounts to: circulating T follicular helper cells. The chain uses TRBV6-5 and TRBJ1-2; the D gene remains uncertain. The CDR3 reads as follows: CASSYSKLSNYGYTF. The DNA reads TGTGCCAGCAGTTACTCGAAGCTTTCTAACTATGGCTACACCTTC.